The 31 T cell receptor beta chains in this list originate from one sample, sequenced in a study of cytomegalovirus exposure and HLA in healthy donors. A multiplex PCR was run with 60 Vbeta primers and 13 Jbeta primers. Here immunoSEQ multiplex PCR was the method, and the copy in TCRdb shows in-frame clones only, minus some. The table shows over 110,000 clones, with about four fifths occurring only once. What was sequenced was PBMCs. All receptors derive from a male donor in good health and CMV-seronegative.

The chain has TRBV11-2 and TRBJ2-4; TRBD2 is a possible D gene (6 bases). This CDR3 contains 11 residues. CDR1 is SGHAT, CDR2 FQNNGV, per germline. Trimming left V 3 bases short and J 15 bases short, with 12 bases between. The CDR3 nucleotides are TGTGCCAGCAGCTTCGCGGGATTAAGGTACTTC. Its protein product is CASSFAGLRYF.

This chain joins TRBV15 and TRBJ2-5; maybe TRBD1 (5 bases). The assigned J gene may be wrong: the sequence end matches TRBJ2-7 better. This CDR3 has 15 residues. Germline assignment: CDR1 LNHNV and CDR2 YYDKDF (reference sequence). This CDR3 is CATSRDRQSSYEQYF. As DNA, the CDR3 is TGTGCCACCAGCAGAGATCGACAGTCCTCCTACGAGCAGTACTTC.

The chain carries TRBV15 and TRBJ2-6; maybe TRBD2 (5 bases). CDR3 size: 18 residues. Germline V gene lookup returns CDR1 LNHNV and CDR2 YYDKDF (reference sequence). Trimming left V 5 bases short and J 1 base short, with 18 bases between. CDR3 sequence: CATSGSTESGSGANVLTF. The DNA of the CDR3 is TGTGCCACCAGCGGGTCGACGGAGTCGGGGTCTGGGGCCAACGTCCTGACTTTC.

The chain combines TRBV27 with TRBJ1-5; TRBD1 matches 10 bases. Germline CDR1 and CDR2: MNHEY and SMNVEV (reference sequence). J gave up 9 bases and V 4 bases, and 6 bases lay outside the gene matches. CDR3 size: 14 residues. The chain's CDR3 is CASSSGTGVMPQHF. CDR3 DNA sequence: TGTGCCAGCAGTTCGGGGACAGGGGTTATGCCCCAGCATTTT.

CDR3 in DNA: TGTGCCAGCAGTGAAGCTAGCGTCTACGAGCAGTACTTC. Amino acid sequence: CASSEASVYEQYF. V is TRBV6-1 and J is TRBJ2-7; tentatively, D is TRBD2 (5 bases). This CDR3 spans 13 amino acids. Trimming left V 0 bases short and J 3 bases short, with 6 bases between. Germline-derived CDR1 and CDR2 are MNHNS and SASEGT.

The V and J genes are TRBV7-9 and TRBJ2-4, with 7 bases that match TRBD2. This CDR3 region has 16 residues. Germline assignment: CDR1 SEHNR and CDR2 FQNEAQ (reference sequence). J was trimmed by 1 base and V by 4 bases; bases with no gene match: 7. CDR3: CASSSFGEGAKNIQYF. CDR3 DNA sequence: TGTGCCAGCAGCTCCTTTGGGGAGGGGGCCAAAAACATTCAGTACTTC.

The chain carries TRBV15 and TRBJ2-4; a weak D match, TRBD1 (6 bases). With 5 bases removed from V and 8 bases from J, the gap between germline ends came to 22 bases. CDR1 is LNHNV, CDR2 YYDKDF, per germline (reference sequence). This CDR3 contains 16 residues. The CDR3 is CATSVQRGFARDIQYF. CDR3 nucleotide sequence: TGTGCCACCAGCGTTCAAAGGGGGTTCGCGAGAGACATTCAGTACTTC.

The genes are TRBV6-1 and TRBJ1-5, with a tentative D call TRBD1 (6 bases). This CDR3 contains 14 residues. Trimming left V 9 bases short and J 4 bases short, with 16 bases between. Germline CDR1 is MNHNS and CDR2 is SASEGT. CDR3 protein: CASDTRGLNQPQHF. The CDR3 nucleotides are TGTGCCAGTGACACCAGGGGATTGAATCAGCCCCAGCATTTT.

V gene TRBV5-1 combines with J gene TRBJ1-1; D perhaps matches TRBD1 (6 bases). Germline CDR1 SGHRS, CDR2 YFSETQ. Trimming stripped 0 bases from V and 0 bases from J, with 15 bases between. The CDR3 totals 17 residues. The CDR3 nucleotides are TGCGCCAGCAGCTTGGAAATTGCAGGGGCCATGAACACTGAAGCTTTCTTT. Protein product: CASSLEIAGAMNTEAFF.

This clone is a singleton in its sample. The gene calls are TRBV7-8 and TRBJ2-3; 7 positions match TRBD2. The CDR3 has 14 residues. CDR1 is SGHVS and CDR2 is FQNEAQ in the germline V gene. V lost 4 bases to trimming and J lost 4 bases; unmatched junction nucleotides: 5. CDR3 residues: CASSSGGRADTQYF. CDR3 coding DNA: TGTGCCAGCAGCTCGGGGGGTAGGGCAGATACGCAGTATTTT.

This chain links TRBV6-5 with TRBJ2-6, with D possibly TRBD2 on 5 matching bases. V was pared by 0 bases and J by 2 bases, with 8 bases between. CDR1 and CDR2 (germline): MNHEY, SVGAGI. The CDR3 has 16 amino acids. The chain's CDR3 is CASSYSSGAGANVLTF. DNA for the CDR3: TGTGCCAGCAGTTACTCTTCCGGGGCTGGGGCCAACGTCCTGACTTTC.

Only a few counts were recorded for this clone. The J gene is TRBJ2-7, the V gene TRBV4-3, with TRBD1 as a possible D gene (6 bases). The germline V and J ends were trimmed by 3 bases and 4 bases, with 13 bases remaining between them. Germline CDR1 LGHNA, CDR2 YSLEER. CDR3 length: 14 residues. DNA of the CDR3: TGCGCCAGCAGCCAGCACAGGGAAGGGTACGAGCAGTACTTC. Its protein is CASSQHREGYEQYF.

The chain has TRBV5-6 and TRBJ2-7; 12 bases align to TRBD2. The junction had 5 bases not matched to a gene; V was cut back by 4 bases and J by 3 bases. CDR1 and CDR2 from the germline V gene are SGHDT and YYEEEE. The CDR3 is 15 amino acids. CDR3 residues: CASSPTSGSFYEQYF. The CDR3 DNA reads TGTGCCAGCAGCCCGACTAGCGGGAGTTTCTACGAGCAGTACTTC.

The rearrangement joins TRBV4-1 to TRBJ2-3; D may be TRBD2 (5 bases). V gave up 4 bases and J gave up 8 bases, with 10 bases separating them. Per the germline V gene, CDR1 is MGHRA and CDR2 is YSYEKL. The CDR3 has 12 residues. The CDR3 DNA is TGCGCCAGCAGCCCCGAACGGGGTACGCAGTATTTT. This gives the protein CASSPERGTQYF.

The gene calls are TRBV6-1 and TRBJ1-4; D call uncertain. Germline V gene lookup returns CDR1 MNHNS and CDR2 SASEGT. The CDR3 has 11 residues. V dropped 4 bases and J dropped 14 bases, with 11 bases sitting between them. The CDR3 nucleotides read TGTGCCAGCAGTGGCGCGGTTGGGCTGTTTTTT. Its protein is CASSGAVGLFF.

J is TRBJ2-7 and V is TRBV4-1, with D possibly TRBD1 on 5 matching bases. CDR3 length equals 13 residues. Germline assignment: CDR1 MGHRA and CDR2 YSYEKL. V lost 4 bases to trimming and J lost 0 bases, with 7 bases between them. The CDR3 protein is CASSPDTSYEQYF. The CDR3 DNA follows: TGCGCCAGCAGCCCGGACACCTCCTACGAGCAGTACTTC.

The V call is TRBV6-6, the J call TRBJ2-7; D ambiguous. The CDR3 has 10 residues. Germline CDR1 MNHNY, CDR2 SVGAGI (reference sequence). Trimming removed 8 bases at V and 3 bases at J, with 5 bases between. CDR3 protein: CASADYEQYF. Here the CDR3 DNA reads TGTGCCAGCGCGGACTACGAGCAGTACTTC.

The table lists this clone with a few counts. The J gene is TRBJ2-7, the V gene TRBV6-5, with 10 positions matching TRBD2. J was trimmed by 2 bases and V by 8 bases; bases with no gene match: 6. The length of the CDR3 is 14 residues. Germline CDR1 is MNHEY and CDR2 is SVGAGI. The CDR3 protein is CASQGTSGAYEQYF. DNA for the CDR3: TGTGCCAGCCAAGGAACTAGCGGGGCCTACGAGCAGTACTTC.

This clone showed up just a few times. This sequence joins TRBV7-2 and TRBJ2-7; no reliable D call. Trimming took off 10 bases at V and 3 bases at J, with 19 bases between the two ends. The CDR3 extends over 14 amino acids. CDR1 and CDR2 (germline): SGHTA, FQGNSA. The CDR3 bases are TGTGCCATCACGCGGCGGTTATCCTGCTACGAGCAGTACTTC. It encodes CAITRRLSCYEQYF. The whole variable domain, filled in from reference TRBV7-2 and TRBJ2-7, reads GAGVSQSPSNKVTEKGKDVELRCDPISGHTALYWYRQSLGQGLEFLIYFQGNSAPDKSGLPSDRFSAERTGGSVSTLTIQRTQQEDSAVYLCAITRRLSCYEQYFGPGTRLTVT.

V is TRBV15 and J is TRBJ2-3, with TRBD2 matching over 7 bases. Germline CDR1 reads LNHNV; CDR2 reads YYDKDF (reference sequence). This CDR3 is built from 17 residues. The J segment lost 5 bases and the V segment lost 5 bases, leaving 16 bases of the junction unmatched. The CDR3 nucleotides are TGTGCCACCAGCGGGGCCTCGGGGGGAGGGCCGGGAGATACGCAGTATTTT. Protein product: CATSGASGGGPGDTQYF. The entire variable domain, with the rest obtained from reference TRBV15 and TRBJ2-3, is as follows: DAMVIQNPRYQVTQFGKPVTLSCSQTLNHNVMYWYQQKSSQAPKLLFHYYDKDFNNEADTPDNFQSRRPNTSFCFLDIRSPGLGDTAMYLCATSGASGGGPGDTQYFGPGTRLTVL.

The chain is built from TRBV9 and TRBJ2-3; maybe TRBD2 (5 bases). The CDR3 runs to 13 residues. Germline loops: CDR1 SGDLS, CDR2 YYNGEE. With 4 bases removed from V and 5 bases from J, the gap between germline ends came to 11 bases. The CDR3 loop is CASSSVAKDTQYF. CDR3 in DNA: TGTGCCAGCAGCTCTGTAGCGAAAGATACGCAGTATTTT.

The chain joins TRBV2 to TRBJ2-7; D unclear. The CDR3 loop spans 17 amino acids. Deletions cut 2 bases from V and 0 bases from J, with 17 bases between. Germline loops: CDR1 SNHLY, CDR2 FYNNEI. CDR3 residues: CASSEFRPETSSYEQYF. The DNA for the CDR3 is TGTGCCAGCAGTGAATTTCGACCGGAGACGAGCTCCTACGAGCAGTACTTC.

This chain joins TRBV25-1 and TRBJ1-4; D unresolved. Between the trimmed V and J ends, which lost 5 bases and 5 bases, there was a span of 9 bases. The V gene's germline CDR1 is MGHDK and CDR2 SYGVNS. The length of the CDR3 is 13 residues. CDR3 sequence: CASSHEENEKLFF. The CDR3 DNA reads TGTGCCAGCAGTCATGAGGAAAATGAAAAACTGTTTTTT. The variable domain in full, with the rest retrieved from reference TRBV25-1 and TRBJ1-4, is EADIYQTPRYLVIGTGKKITLECSQTMGHDKMYWYQQDPGMELHLIHYSYGVNSTEKGDLSSESTVSRIRTEHFPLTLESARPSHTSQYLCASSHEENEKLFFGSGTQLSVL.

This clone occurred a few times. The chain links TRBV29-1 to TRBJ1-2; possible D gene TRBD1, 6 bases. CDR3 length equals 14 residues. V lost 7 bases to trimming and J lost 7 bases, with 22 bases between them. CDR1 is SQVTM, CDR2 ANQGSEA, per germline. The CDR3 region has the DNA TGCAGCGCCTCGGGGACACACGGGGGGGCTGGCTACACCTTC. This translates into CSASGTHGGAGYTF.

The chain employs TRBV5-6 and TRBJ1-3; a weak D match, TRBD1 (5 bases). Between the trimmed V and J ends, which lost 2 bases and 4 bases, there was a span of 13 bases. The germline CDR1 and CDR2 sequences are SGHDT and YYEEEE. The CDR3 loop spans 15 amino acids. Here the CDR3 reads CASSFGGIGGNTIYF. The CDR3 coding sequence is TGTGCCAGCAGCTTCGGGGGGATAGGGGGAAACACCATATATTTT.

The chain carries TRBV29-1 and TRBJ1-2; no firm D call. Germline CDR1 and CDR2: SQVTM and ANQGSEA. V was shortened by 4 bases and J by 8 bases, with 14 bases between the two germline ends. The CDR3 sequence is 12 residues long. CDR3 in amino acids: CSVVWNGGGYTF. In DNA form, the CDR3 reads TGCAGCGTTGTCTGGAACGGCGGGGGCTACACCTTC. The whole variable domain, filled in from reference TRBV29-1 and TRBJ1-2, reads SAVISQKPSRDICQRGTSLTIQCQVDSQVTMMFWYRQQPGQSLTLIATANQGSEATYESGFVIDKFPISRPNLTFSTLTVSNMSPEDSSIYLCSVVWNGGGYTFGSGTRLTVV.

The CDR3 sequence is CASTRGGANTGELFF. The DNA for the CDR3 is TGTGCCAGCACGCGGGGGGGGGCGAACACCGGGGAGCTGTTTTTT. This chain joins TRBV6-1 and TRBJ2-2; 9 nucleotides agree with TRBD2. V shed 7 bases, J shed 0 bases, and the junction held 3 bases outside the gene matches. CDR1 and CDR2 from the germline V gene are MNHNS and SASEGT. CDR3 length equals 15 residues.

This chain connects TRBV4-1 to TRBJ2-2; possible D gene TRBD2, 6 bases. Germline CDR1 reads MGHRA; CDR2 reads YSYEKL. V shed 0 bases and J shed 2 bases, with 10 bases lying between them. The CDR3 has 16 amino acids. CDR3 sequence (DNA): TGCGCCAGCAGCCAAGATTGGAGGGCTAACACCGGGGAGCTGTTTTTT. As protein: CASSQDWRANTGELFF.

The chain links TRBV28 to TRBJ2-5; 7 bases agree with TRBD1. V was pared by 6 bases and J by 2 bases, with 9 bases of the junction left unmatched. The CDR3 is 15 amino acids. Germline V lookup: CDR1 MDHEN, CDR2 SYDVKM. This CDR3 is CASRDYRGKQETQYF. In DNA form, the CDR3 reads TGTGCCAGCAGAGACTACAGGGGAAAACAAGAGACCCAGTACTTC.

V is TRBV5-6 and J is TRBJ2-7; no clear D gene. The CDR3 spans 12 residues. Per the germline V gene, CDR1 is SGHDT and CDR2 is YYEEEE. Trimming stripped 0 bases from V and 1 base from J, with 2 bases between. The CDR3 sequence is CASSLASYEQYF. CDR3 nucleotide sequence: TGTGCCAGCAGCTTGGCATCCTACGAGCAGTACTTC.

The chain carries TRBV11-2 and TRBJ2-1, with 7 bases aligning to TRBD2. Germline CDR1 and CDR2: SGHAT and FQNNGV. Trimming removed 5 bases from V and 8 bases from J; junction bases left unmatched: 9. CDR3 length: 14 residues. The CDR3 spells CASSPRESGDEQFF. The CDR3 nucleotides read TGTGCCAGCAGCCCGAGGGAGAGCGGGGATGAGCAGTTCTTC.